These 29 T cell receptor beta chains were all obtained from the same sample, sequenced in a study of blood T cell repertoires in COVID-19. Profiled with immunoSEQ multiplex PCR; TCRdb holds only in-frame clones, not every one. The sample contains fewer than 350,000 clones, around 90% of which appear only once. Sequencing was done on a sample of PBMCs or T cells enriched from blood (not recorded which). These receptors all stem from a woman between 35 and 50 years old who had recovered from COVID-19.

This clone was counted once. The rearrangement uses TRBV5-1 and TRBJ1-6; D gene uncertain. The CDR3 extends over 17 amino acids. Germline CDR1 SGHRS, CDR2 YFSETQ. V lost 0 bases and J 4 bases, leaving 14 bases between the germline ends. The CDR3 nucleotides read TGCGCCAGCAGCTTGGGTGCGGAAGCCGAATATAATTCACCCCTCCACTTT. Translating gives CASSLGAEAEYNSPLHF.

The chain links TRBV11-3 to TRBJ2-1; 10 bases match TRBD2. The CDR3 totals 16 residues. J gave up 7 bases and V 4 bases, and 10 bases lay outside the gene matches. The germline gives CDR1 SGHNT, CDR2 YENEEA. The CDR3 DNA sequence: TGTGCCAGCAGCTCCGGGCCGCTAGCGGGAGTTAATGAGCAGTTCTTC. The encoded protein is CASSSGPLAGVNEQFF. The full variable domain, with the rest looked up from reference TRBV11-3 and TRBJ2-1, is EAGVVQSPRYKIIEKKQPVAFWCNPISGHNTLYWYLQNLGQGPELLIRYENEEAVDDSQLPKDRFSAERLKGVDSTLKIQPAELGDSAVYLCASSSGPLAGVNEQFFGPGTRLTVL.

The chain links TRBV28 to TRBJ2-1; D perhaps matches TRBD2 (6 bases). Trimming removed 6 bases at V and 5 bases at J, with 17 bases between. Germline values: CDR1 MDHEN, CDR2 SYDVKM. This CDR3 region has 15 residues. CDR3 coding DNA: TGTGCCAGCAGGCCCACCGGAGGGGAGAACAATGAGCAGTTCTTC. Translated, it gives CASRPTGGENNEQFF. Full variable domain (outside the CDR3, taken from reference TRBV28 and TRBJ2-1): DVKVTQSSRYLVKRTGEKVFLECVQDMDHENMFWYRQDPGLGLRLIYFSYDVKMKEKGDIPEGYSVSREKKERFSLILESASTNQTSMYLCASRPTGGENNEQFFGPGTRLTVL.

The CDR3 protein is CASSPPRSRENIQYF. Here the CDR3 DNA reads TGTGCCAGCTCACCACCCAGGTCACGAGAAAACATTCAGTACTTC. The chain recombines TRBV18 with TRBJ2-4; D is unresolved. The V end was cut by 0 bases, the J end by 5 bases, with 11 bases between. Per the germline V gene, CDR1 is KGHSH and CDR2 is LQKENI. The CDR3 totals 15 residues.

The V call is TRBV28, the J call TRBJ1-5; D is uncertain. V was trimmed by 3 bases and J by 11 bases, leaving 14 bases between them. The CDR3 spans 13 residues. CDR1 is MDHEN, CDR2 SYDVKM, per germline. The CDR3 sequence is CASSFPGLAAQHF. In nucleotides, the CDR3 is TGTGCCAGCAGTTTTCCAGGCCTGGCCGCCCAGCATTTT.

The chain carries TRBV5-4 and TRBJ2-5; D uncertain. V was cut by 0 bases and J by 3 bases, with 6 bases left in between. Germline V CDR1 and CDR2: SGHNT, YYREEE (reference sequence). The CDR3 contains 13 residues. The CDR3 sequence: CASSLARKETQYF. Here the CDR3 DNA reads TGTGCCAGCAGCTTGGCGCGGAAAGAGACCCAGTACTTC.

The V and J genes are TRBV28 and TRBJ2-6; perhaps TRBD1 as D (6 bases). V lost 6 bases and J lost 3, with 6 bases in between. Germline V gene sequence: CDR1 MDHEN, CDR2 SYDVKM. CDR3 length: 13 amino acids. The DNA for the CDR3 is TGTGCCAGCAGAGGGGGTGGGGCCAACGTCCTGACTTTC. Translating gives CASRGGGANVLTF. Variable domain in full (rest from reference TRBV28 and TRBJ2-6): DVKVTQSSRYLVKRTGEKVFLECVQDMDHENMFWYRQDPGLGLRLIYFSYDVKMKEKGDIPEGYSVSREKKERFSLILESASTNQTSMYLCASRGGGANVLTFGAGSRLTVL.

The J gene is TRBJ1-1, the V gene TRBV28; TRBD1 matches at 12 bases. There are 16 residues in the CDR3. The trim removed 6 bases at V and 4 bases at J, leaving 9 bases unmatched. Germline V CDR1 and CDR2: MDHEN, SYDVKM. The CDR3 region has the DNA TGTGCCAGCAGCCGTGGGGACAGGGGGCATGGCACTGAAGCTTTCTTT. Encoded protein: CASSRGDRGHGTEAFF.

The rearrangement links TRBV5-1 to TRBJ2-7; 8 nucleotides line up with TRBD1. This CDR3 has 13 residues. Germline V gives CDR1 SGHRS, CDR2 YFSETQ. Trimming took 7 bases from V and 5 from J; bases not matched to a gene: 8. CDR3 in amino acids: CASSRQGSNEQYF. As DNA, the CDR3 is TGCGCCAGCTCCCGACAGGGGAGTAACGAGCAGTACTTC.

The V call is TRBV28, the J call TRBJ1-2; a possible D gene is TRBD1 (6 bases). Germline loops: CDR1 MDHEN, CDR2 SYDVKM. The V and J ends lost 5 bases and 3 bases respectively, with 16 bases between them. This CDR3 has 15 residues. CDR3 in amino acids: CASSPADSTYYGYTF. The CDR3 DNA is TGTGCCAGCAGTCCAGCGGACAGCACTTACTATGGCTACACCTTC.

The chain combines TRBV6-5 with TRBJ2-1; 12 bases match TRBD2. The CDR3 totals 14 residues. Germline V gives CDR1 MNHEY, CDR2 SVGAGI. With 10 bases clipped from V and 10 bases from J, the junction kept 11 bases outside the gene matches. The CDR3 DNA follows: TGTGCCACAAGGACTAGCGGGGTTTCGTTGGAGCAGTTCTTC. This encodes CATRTSGVSLEQFF.

J is TRBJ1-1 and V is TRBV30; D unresolved. The V end was cut by 8 bases, the J end by 8 bases, with 12 bases between. The CDR3 extends over 10 amino acids. The germline gives CDR1 GTSNPN, CDR2 SVGIG (reference sequence). The CDR3 loop reads CAGGFGEAFF. The CDR3 DNA reads as TGTGCCGGAGGTTTCGGAGAAGCTTTCTTT.

The V and J genes are TRBV18 and TRBJ2-5, with TRBD2 matching over 10 bases. Germline CDR1 and CDR2: KGHSH and LQKENI. The V and J ends lost 3 bases and 6 bases, in that order; junction bases with no gene match: 7. This CDR3 spans 15 amino acids. This CDR3 reads CASSPQASGSKTQYF. For the CDR3, the DNA is TGTGCCAGCTCACCCCAAGCTAGCGGGAGTAAGACCCAGTACTTC. The full variable domain, its missing parts supplied by reference TRBV18 and TRBJ2-5, is NAGVMQNPRHLVRRRGQEARLRCSPMKGHSHVYWYRQLPEEGLKFMVYLQKENIIDESGMPKERFSAEFPKEGPSILRIQQVVRGDSAAYFCASSPQASGSKTQYFGPGTRLLVL.

The chain combines TRBV28 with TRBJ1-2; no firm D call. The CDR3 spans 14 residues. V lost 6 bases and J 8 bases, leaving 19 bases between the germline ends. CDR1 and CDR2 (germline): MDHEN, SYDVKM. The CDR3 DNA reads TGTGCCAGCAGCCCCCCAGAGCGGCAGATCGGCTACACCTTC. Amino acid sequence: CASSPPERQIGYTF.

The genes are TRBV7-2 and TRBJ2-2; 10 bases align to TRBD2. CDR3 length: 16 residues. Per the germline V gene, CDR1 is SGHTA and CDR2 is FQGNSA. With 7 bases clipped from V and 8 bases from J, the junction kept 13 bases outside the gene matches. The CDR3 nucleotides read TGTGCCAGCACCTCAACCCCAGCGGGAGGGTTAGGGGAGCTGTTTTTT. This gives the protein CASTSTPAGGLGELFF.

The V call is TRBV6-5, the J call TRBJ1-1; D possibly corresponds to TRBD1 (6 bases). Germline loops: CDR1 MNHEY, CDR2 SVGAGI. There are 14 residues in the CDR3. The V end was cut by 6 bases, the J end by 1 base, with 12 bases between. CDR3 nucleotides: TGTGCCAGCAGAAAGGGGGTAAAGAACACTGAAGCTTTCTTT. Its protein product is CASRKGVKNTEAFF.

This clone was recorded a few times. The chain employs TRBV24-1 and TRBJ2-2; tentatively, D is TRBD1 (6 bases). Between the trimmed V and J ends, which lost 1 base and 1 base, there was a span of 9 bases. The CDR3 is 16 residues long. Germline CDR1 is KGHDR and CDR2 is SFDVKD. The CDR3 loop is CATSDLGRGNTGELFF. CDR3 coding DNA: TGTGCCACCAGTGATTTAGGCAGGGGGAACACCGGGGAGCTGTTTTTT.

V usage is TRBV7-9 and J usage is TRBJ2-1; D possibly corresponds to TRBD2 (5 bases). CDR1 is SEHNR, CDR2 FQNEAQ, per germline (reference sequence). Deletions cut 8 bases from V and 8 bases from J, with 16 bases between. The CDR3 is 13 amino acids. CDR3 in amino acids: CASQASTTDEQFF. CDR3 bases: TGTGCCAGCCAGGCTAGCACCACCGATGAGCAGTTCTTC.

This clone came up once. The rearrangement uses TRBV5-1 and TRBJ2-5, with 14 bases that match TRBD2. Germline V gene data show CDR1 as SGHRS and CDR2 as YFSETQ. Trimming removed 4 bases from V and 5 bases from J; junction bases left unmatched: 7. The CDR3 loop spans 16 amino acids. The CDR3 sequence is CASSPGTSGRGETQYF. For the CDR3, the DNA is TGCGCCAGCAGCCCCGGGACTAGCGGGAGAGGTGAGACCCAGTACTTC.

The rearrangement links TRBV6-5 to TRBJ2-5, with a tentative D call TRBD2 (5 bases). V lost 0 bases, J lost 5 bases, and 10 bases lay in between. In germline, CDR1 is MNHEY, CDR2 SVGAGI. This CDR3 region has 14 residues. The CDR3 protein is CASSYSTRGETQYF. The CDR3 DNA sequence: TGTGCCAGCAGTTACTCGACGCGCGGGGAGACCCAGTACTTC.

This clone is a singleton in its sample. This chain joins TRBV6-1 and TRBJ1-4, with D perhaps matching TRBD1 (6 bases). The V gene's germline CDR1 is MNHNS and CDR2 SASEGT. V was clipped by 7 bases and J by 1 base, with 10 bases between them. This CDR3 spans 14 amino acids. CDR3 nucleotide sequence: TGTGCCAGCACTCTACAGGGAACTAATGAAAAACTGTTTTTT. Its translation: CASTLQGTNEKLFF.

The chain is built from TRBV28 and TRBJ1-2; unclear D gene. Germline values: CDR1 MDHEN, CDR2 SYDVKM. V dropped 3 bases and J dropped 3 bases, with 8 bases sitting between them. This CDR3 has 13 residues. The chain's CDR3 is CASSLRAYYGYTF. The CDR3 coding sequence is TGTGCCAGCAGTTTGCGGGCTTACTATGGCTACACCTTC.

V usage is TRBV10-3 and J usage is TRBJ2-2, with D perhaps matching TRBD1 (5 bases). V dropped 8 bases and J dropped 2 bases, with 12 bases sitting between them. Germline V lookup: CDR1 ENHRY, CDR2 SYGVKD. CDR3 length equals 14 residues. The CDR3 region is CAIAGQGNTGELFF. CDR3 in DNA: TGTGCCATCGCCGGGCAGGGTAACACCGGGGAGCTGTTTTTT.

This chain connects TRBV10-3 to TRBJ1-1; D possibly corresponds to TRBD1 (6 bases). V gave up 6 bases and J gave up 4 bases, with 12 bases separating them. From germline, CDR1 is ENHRY and CDR2 SYGVKD. The CDR3 is 13 amino acids. CDR3 residues: CAIRGGLGTEAFF. CDR3 nucleotides: TGTGCCATCAGGGGGGGGCTCGGCACTGAAGCTTTCTTT.

This chain uses TRBV11-2 with TRBJ1-1; unclear D gene. Germline V gene data show CDR1 as SGHAT and CDR2 as FQNNGV. The CDR3 is 14 residues long. The V end was cut by 0 bases, the J end by 5 bases, with 10 bases between. The CDR3 sequence is CASSLEAGGTEAFF. The CDR3 nucleotides read TGTGCCAGCAGCTTAGAGGCAGGAGGGACTGAAGCTTTCTTT.

The rearrangement uses TRBV19 and TRBJ2-7; 12 bases are shared with TRBD2. The trim removed 7 bases at V and 4 bases at J, leaving 5 bases unmatched. Germline CDR1 LNHDA, CDR2 SQIVND (reference sequence). The CDR3 length is 14 residues. CDR3 coding DNA: TGTGCCAGTACCCCTAGCGGGAGGGAGTACGAGCAGTACTTC. As protein: CASTPSGREYEQYF.

The chain uses TRBV7-8 and TRBJ2-5; D may be TRBD1 (6 bases). CDR1 is SGHVS and CDR2 is FQNEAQ in the germline V gene. The CDR3 has 15 amino acids. Deletions cut 7 bases from V and 3 bases from J, with 18 bases between. In nucleotides, the CDR3 is TGTGCCAGCACCCCTTTTCCTTCAGGGGAAGAGACCCAGTACTTC. Protein sequence: CASTPFPSGEETQYF.

This clone has just one count. The rearrangement links TRBV28 to TRBJ2-7; 12 bases agree with TRBD2. Germline lookup yields CDR1 MDHEN and CDR2 SYDVKM. V trimming: 8 bases; J trimming: 7 bases; junction bases outside the gene matches: 15. CDR3 length: 16 residues. CDR3: CASRALSTSGSDEQYF. In DNA, the CDR3 is TGTGCCAGCCGGGCCCTTTCGACTAGCGGGAGTGATGAGCAGTACTTC.

The chain employs TRBV6-5 and TRBJ1-4, with D possibly matching TRBD1 (5 bases). This CDR3 comprises 15 residues. From germline, CDR1 is MNHEY and CDR2 SVGAGI. V dropped 5 bases and J dropped 10 bases, with 20 bases sitting between them. The CDR3 DNA reads TGTGCCAGCAGTACCCCAAGGGACCGGGGAGGAAAACTGTTTTTT. Protein sequence: CASSTPRDRGGKLFF.